This TCR beta chain was identified during a study of shared clonotypes between healthy human individuals. Everyone who donated was a Caucasian adult who lived in Nashville, Tennessee. Clones were read by immunoSEQ multiplex PCR, and TCRdb kept only the in-frame ones, dropping some. Of a few million clones in the sample, approximately 95% were seen once. With 5 bases clipped from V and 2 bases from J, the junction kept 13 bases outside the gene matches. Looked up from germline, CDR1 is SGHRS and CDR2 is YFSETQ. The CDR3 has 17 amino acids. This chain uses TRBV5-1 with TRBJ2-5, with 9 bases aligning to TRBD1. The source of this sequence is a young man in good health. The specimen was naive CD4+ T cells sorted from blood. Described subset: CD45RA+ positively selected. CDR3 in amino acids: CASRTGETGGRQETQYF. CDR3 nucleotide sequence: TGCGCCAGCAGGACTGGGGAGACAGGGGGACGGCAAGAGACCCAGTACTTC.